This paragraph reports one T cell receptor beta chain. The data stem from a study of technical replicates of blood from a handful of donors. Sequencing was performed with immunoSEQ multiplex PCR; in TCRdb, only in-frame clones are kept and a portion is missing. The sample contains 80,000 or so clones, around 95% of which appear only once. Deletions cut 1 base from V and 8 bases from J, with 15 bases between. Germline-derived CDR1 and CDR2 are SGHRS and YFSETQ. CDR3 length equals 14 residues. The TCR originated in a human donor in good health. The specimen sequenced was T cells isolated from PBMCs. The chain has TRBV5-1 and TRBJ1-2; a possible D gene is TRBD1 (6 bases). The CDR3: CASSLIQGTGGYTF. In DNA form, the CDR3 reads TGCGCCAGCAGCTTGATACAGGGTACAGGAGGCTACACCTTC.